These 3 T cell receptor beta chains originate from one sample sequenced in a study of regulatory and conventional T cells in RAG deficiency (dated by TCRdb to 2015 to 2018). Libraries were prepared through the immunoSEQ multiplex PCR assay. Imported from immuneACCESS, the table was reduced by TCRdb to in-frame sequences with V and J called. These copies leave out some clones; in studies compared against another copy, an unresolved V gene accounts for under half, and the cause of the remainder is not known. The sample data list some 6,100 clones, and 80% to 95% of these were observed just once. The ten largest clones take up roughly 53% of the sample. The sequenced sample was CD8+ T cells sorted from blood. These receptors all come from a human donor with RAG deficiency presenting as severe combined immunodeficiency.

V usage is TRBV5-1 and J usage is TRBJ2-3; D not resolved. CDR1 is SGHRS, CDR2 YFSETQ, per germline. The CDR3 is 11 residues long. V was clipped by 0 bases and J by 6 bases, with 2 bases between them. The CDR3: CASSLADTQYF. The CDR3 DNA follows: TGCGCCAGCAGCTTGGCCGATACGCAGTATTTT.

The chain joins TRBV6-5 to TRBJ2-7, with a tentative D call TRBD1 (5 bases). Trimming shortened V by 2 bases and J by 0 bases, and 14 bases separated the two germline ends. Germline V gene lookup returns CDR1 MNHEY and CDR2 SVGAGI. This CDR3 is built from 16 residues. DNA for the CDR3: TGTGCCAGCAGTTACCGTCCCAGGGCTAGCTCCTACGAGCAGTACTTC. This encodes CASSYRPRASSYEQYF.

V and J are TRBV6-5 and TRBJ2-1; no clear D. The germline V gene has CDR1 MNHEY and CDR2 SVGAGI. CDR3 length: 12 amino acids. Deletions cut 6 bases from V and 10 bases from J, with 13 bases between. This CDR3 is CASSPPFGEQFF. The CDR3 DNA sequence: TGTGCCAGCAGCCCCCCCTTTGGAGAGCAGTTCTTC.